Each of the 5 T cell receptor beta chains below was sequenced from the same sample in a study of blood T cell repertoires in COVID-19. The method was immunoSEQ multiplex PCR; TCRdb's version includes in-frame clones alone and lacks a portion of them. Of roughly 81,000 clones listed, around 88% are singletons. The specimen sequenced was peripheral blood. The source is an older man with active or convalescent COVID-19.

DNA for the CDR3: TGTGCCAGCAGCGTAGGAGTAATGGGACTAGCGGGAATCAACGAGCAGTACTTC. This translates into CASSVGVMGLAGINEQYF. The V call is TRBV9, the J call TRBJ2-7, with 13 bases that match TRBD2. The CDR3 spans 18 residues. Trimming removed 0 bases from V and 5 bases from J; junction bases left unmatched: 11. Germline V gene lookup returns CDR1 SGDLS and CDR2 YYNGEE. The whole variable domain, filled in from reference TRBV9 and TRBJ2-7, reads DSGVTQTPKHLITATGQRVTLRCSPRSGDLSVYWYQQSLDQGLQFLIQYYNGEERAKGNILERFSAQQFPDLHSELNLSSLELGDSALYFCASSVGVMGLAGINEQYFGPGTRLTVT.

The V call is TRBV30, the J call TRBJ1-1; 11 nucleotides align to TRBD1. CDR3 length equals 13 residues. In germline, CDR1 is GTSNPN, CDR2 SVGIG (reference sequence). V trimming: 1 base; J trimming: 11 bases; junction bases outside the gene matches: 6. The CDR3 is CAWSGTGGGVAFF. DNA of the CDR3: TGTGCCTGGAGTGGGACAGGGGGCGGGGTGGCTTTCTTT.

This clone was counted a single time. This chain uses TRBV10-3 with TRBJ1-2; D is undetermined. The V gene's germline CDR1 is ENHRY and CDR2 SYGVKD. The CDR3 is made up of 12 amino acids. V lost 3 bases to trimming and J lost 0 bases, with 2 bases between them. The CDR3 nucleotides read TGTGCCATCAGTGATACTAACTATGGCTACACCTTC. Translation gives CAISDTNYGYTF.

This clone was seen a single time. J is TRBJ2-7 and V is TRBV11-3; weak D call: TRBD1 (5 bases). V was trimmed by 5 bases and J by 3 bases, leaving 11 bases between them. Germline V gene data show CDR1 as SGHNT and CDR2 as YENEEA. The length of the CDR3 is 13 residues. The CDR3 DNA follows: TGTGCCAGCAGCCGCGACAGAGACTACGAGCAGTACTTC. Its protein is CASSRDRDYEQYF.

CDR3 nucleotide sequence: TGTGCCAGCAGTTACGAGGCGACGGAAAAACTGTTTTTT. It specifies CASSYEATEKLFF. The rearrangement links TRBV6-5 to TRBJ1-4; D unclear. Trimming removed 2 bases at V and 8 bases at J, with 9 bases between. The CDR3 runs 13 residues. Germline V gene data show CDR1 as MNHEY and CDR2 as SVGAGI.